This is a list of T cell receptor beta chains from one sample in a study of blood T cell repertoires in COVID-19. Measured with immunoSEQ multiplex PCR; TCRdb has only the in-frame clones, and not every one. The sample holds roughly 220,000 clones, 80% to 90% seen once. The sequencing sample was made of peripheral blood. The origin of the receptors is a woman aged 40 to 49 who had recovered from COVID-19. Both conserved end residues are part of each CDR3. The D gene is left open where the match is weak. Where a row states a size, it is once, few, many or the class of an expanded clone; other rows omit it.

V gene	clone size	J gene	D gene	CDR3 protein	CDR3 DNA
TRBV30	-	TRBJ2-7	TRBD1	CAWSGQGSYEQYF	TGTGCCTGGTCGGGACAGGGGTCCTACGAGCAGTACTTC
TRBV6-2/TRBV6-3	-	TRBJ2-5	TRBD2	CASSWRTSVQETQYF	TGTGCCAGCAGTTGGAGGACTAGCGTACAAGAGACCCAGTACTTC
TRBV19	-	TRBJ1-1	-	CASSPQGRKNTEAFF	TGTGCCAGTAGCCCCCAGGGGCGGAAGAACACTGAAGCTTTCTTT
TRBV10-1	-	TRBJ2-7	TRBD1	CASSESFGQGAKGYEQYF	TGCGCCAGCAGTGAGTCCTTTGGACAGGGGGCTAAGGGCTACGAGCAGTACTTC
TRBV19	-	TRBJ2-5	TRBD2	CASSTPGTSGSETQYF	TGTGCCAGTAGTACCCCCGGGACTAGCGGCTCGGAGACCCAGTACTTC
TRBV20-1	once	TRBJ2-1	-	CSASLTYAGDLGDNEQFF	TGCAGTGCTAGTCTAACTTACGCCGGGGACTTGGGCGACAATGAGCAGTTCTTC
TRBV11-2	-	TRBJ2-1	-	CASSRDNEQFF	TGTGCCAGCAGCAGAGACAATGAGCAGTTCTTC
TRBV28	-	TRBJ1-1	TRBD1	CASSLYGNRGIF	TGTGCCAGCAGTTTATACGGTAACAGGGGGATCTTT
TRBV30	once	TRBJ2-5	-	CAWSVGRRQGTQYF	TGTGCCTGGAGTGTAGGGAGGCGGCAGGGGACCCAGTACTTC
TRBV4-2	-	TRBJ1-2	-	CASSQAAGDNYGYTF	TGTGCCAGCAGCCAAGCGGCAGGGGACAACTATGGCTACACCTTC
TRBV2	-	TRBJ1-2	TRBD1	CASSTPGQPNYGYTF	TGTGCCAGCAGTACACCGGGACAGCCGAACTATGGCTACACCTTC
TRBV5-1	-	TRBJ1-6	-	CASSLGDTNSPLHF	TGCGCCAGCAGCTTGGGAGACACTAATTCACCCCTCCACTTT
TRBV5-1	-	TRBJ2-7	TRBD1	CASSSSGTGLGREQYF	TGCGCCAGCAGCTCGTCCGGGACAGGGCTGGGTCGCGAGCAGTACTTC
TRBV21-1	-	TRBJ2-7	-	CASSKLPDRAEVYEQYF	TGTGCCAGCAGCAAATTACCCGACAGAGCAGAGGTTTACGAGCAGTACTTC
TRBV6-6	-	TRBJ1-1	-	CASSYLSLTVNTEAFF	TGTGCCAGCAGTTATTTGTCCCTGACAGTGAACACTGAAGCTTTCTTT
TRBV11-2	-	TRBJ2-6	-	CASSPMGRGVVAGANVLTF	TGTGCCAGCAGCCCGATGGGTCGGGGAGTGGTAGCTGGGGCCAACGTCCTGACTTTC
TRBV7-8	-	TRBJ2-5	-	CASSMAEGETQYF	TGTGCCAGCAGCATGGCCGAGGGAGAGACCCAGTACTTC
TRBV27	-	TRBJ2-7	TRBD2	CASSLVAGGSSYEQYF	TGTGCCAGCAGTTTGGTAGCGGGGGGTTCCTCCTACGAGCAGTACTTC
TRBV2	-	TRBJ2-1	TRBD2	CASKVTSGGPLRIF	TGTGCCAGCAAAGTGACTAGCGGGGGGCCCCTTAGGATCTTC
TRBV2	-	TRBJ2-7	-	CASSERGTTDEQYF	TGTGCCAGCAGTGAAAGGGGGACGACGGACGAGCAGTACTTC
TRBV19	once	TRBJ2-3	TRBD1	CASSGQVNTDTQYF	TGTGCCAGTAGTGGACAGGTAAACACAGATACGCAGTATTTT
TRBV29-1	-	TRBJ2-1	TRBD1	CSVAGTGDNEQFF	TGCAGCGTTGCCGGGACAGGGGACAATGAGCAGTTCTTC
TRBV18	few	TRBJ1-5	-	CASSPPAGNSNQPQHF	TGTGCCAGCTCACCACCGGCGGGTAATAGCAATCAGCCCCAGCATTTT
TRBV6-2/TRBV6-3	-	TRBJ2-5	TRBD2	CASSHPVAGTQYF	TGTGCCAGCAGTCACCCCGTAGCGGGGACCCAGTACTTC
TRBV19	-	TRBJ1-6	-	CASSRREGSPLHF	TGTGCCAGTAGTCGGAGGGAAGGGTCACCCCTCCACTTT
TRBV6-1	-	TRBJ1-2	TRBD1	CASSDLDRGGYTF	TGTGCCAGCAGTGATCTGGACAGGGGTGGCTACACCTTC
TRBV19	few	TRBJ1-1	TRBD1	CASSVVTGGTEAFF	TGTGCCAGTAGTGTGGTCACAGGGGGCACTGAAGCTTTCTTT
TRBV6-5	-	TRBJ2-4	TRBD1	CASSSTGGKNIQYF	TGTGCCAGCAGTTCCACAGGGGGCAAAAACATTCAGTACTTC
TRBV19	-	TRBJ1-1	-	CASTTLGGTEAFF	TGTGCCAGCACGACCCTGGGAGGCACTGAAGCTTTCTTT
TRBV7-2	few	TRBJ2-1	TRBD1	CASSGGRDRVNEQFF	TGTGCCAGCAGCGGGGGTAGAGACAGGGTCAATGAGCAGTTCTTC
TRBV6-5	-	TRBJ1-5	TRBD1	CASSTTGGLNQPQHF	TGTGCCAGCAGTACGACAGGGGGACTCAATCAGCCCCAGCATTTT
TRBV11-3	-	TRBJ2-1	TRBD2	CASSFGLTSGGAGEQFF	TGTGCCAGCAGCTTCGGGTTGACTAGCGGGGGGGCTGGTGAGCAGTTCTTC
TRBV19	-	TRBJ1-3	-	CASSAYSADYSGNTIYF	TGTGCCAGTAGTGCGTACAGTGCCGACTACTCTGGAAACACCATATATTTT
TRBV27	many	TRBJ1-6	-	CASSLQGTLHNSPLHF	TGTGCCAGCAGTTTACAAGGGACACTCCATAATTCACCCCTCCACTTT
TRBV6-5	-	TRBJ1-3	-	CASSSEGTPLGNTIYF	TGTGCCAGCAGTTCCGAGGGGACACCCTTGGGAAACACCATATATTTT
TRBV7-7	-	TRBJ2-7	TRBD1	CASSPGTVPSYEQYF	TGTGCTAGCAGCCCCGGGACAGTCCCTTCCTACGAGCAGTACTTC